Below, one T cell receptor (beta chain) is given with its context. The antigen remains unidentified. These data come from a study of beta chain features in type 1 diabetes. Study-wide results and caveats: VDJ junctions in type 1 diabetes patients carried more deletions and fewer insertions. Among patients with Type 1 diabetes, TCRB CDR3s were moderately but significantly shorter in every one of the four CD4+ subsets.

The germline CDR1 and CDR2 sequences are SEHNR and FQNEAQ (reference sequence). The V end was cut by 4 bases, the J end by 3 bases, with 15 bases between. This CDR3 is built from 15 residues. Sequencing targeted expressed TCRB transcripts, as all isolated RNA had been reverse transcribed. The repertoire was sequenced with immunoSEQ multiplex PCR; TCRdb's copy has only in-frame clones and lacks some. The sample includes 600,000 to 700,000 clones, roughly 12% of them seen just once. This chain joins TRBV7-9 and TRBJ1-1; unclear D gene. The sequenced material came from naive CD4+ T cells from blood. The sequence derives from a man aged 25 to 40 with type 1 diabetes. CDR3 nucleotides: TGTGCCAGCAGCTCTATTTCTGGGAGGGACACTGAAGCTTTCTTT. Translation: CASSSISGRDTEAFF. Variable domain in full (rest from reference TRBV7-9 and TRBJ1-1): DTGVSQNPRHKITKRGQNVTFRCDPISEHNRLYWYRQTLGQGPEFLTYFQNEAQLEKSRLLSDRFSAERPKGSFSTLEIQRTEQGDSAMYLCASSSISGRDTEAFFGQGTRLTVV.